This TCR beta chain was sequenced during a study of blood T cell repertoires in COVID-19. About the research overall: Sample material is recorded as cDNA or gDNA derived from T cells, B-cell-depleted T cells, or PBMCs.

The participants were between roughly 18 and 90 years old and came from under 25 US areas. Cohort 3 donors counted as recovered after two negative PCRs, clearance, or resolved symptoms. V was pared by 4 bases and J by 5 bases, with 5 bases of the junction left unmatched. There are 13 residues in the CDR3. In the original processing: Amplification of reference gene primers provided the estimated nucleated cell counts. Only in-frame clones appear in the TCRdb table, and some are missing; sequencing was by immunoSEQ multiplex PCR. The DNA gave D and trimming, while V, J and clone size come from that table. This sample has some 300,000 clones, with just over 85% found just once.

The TCR sequence derives from a young man who had recovered from COVID-19. The sample comprised PBMCs or T cells enriched from blood (not recorded which). The rearrangement uses TRBV12-3 or TRBV12-4 and TRBJ2-7; TRBD2 aligns across 7 bases. CDR3 coding DNA: TGTGCCAGCAGTTCCGGGGGAGGGCACGAGCAGTACTTC. Amino acid sequence: CASSSGGGHEQYF.